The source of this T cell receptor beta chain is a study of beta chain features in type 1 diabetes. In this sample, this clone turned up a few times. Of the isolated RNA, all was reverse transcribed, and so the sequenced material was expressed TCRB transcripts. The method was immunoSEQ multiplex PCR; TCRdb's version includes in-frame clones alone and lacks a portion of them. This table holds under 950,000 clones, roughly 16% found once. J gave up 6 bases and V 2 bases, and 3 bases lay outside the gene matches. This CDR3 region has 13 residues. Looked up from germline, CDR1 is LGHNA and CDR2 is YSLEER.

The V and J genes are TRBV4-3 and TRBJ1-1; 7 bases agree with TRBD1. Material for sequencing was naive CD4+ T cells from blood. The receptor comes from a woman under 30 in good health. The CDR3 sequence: CASSQIGTAEAFF. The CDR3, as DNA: TGCGCCAGCAGCCAAATTGGGACAGCTGAAGCTTTCTTT.